This TCR beta chain was documented in a study of Ad26.COV2.S vaccination and SARS-CoV-2 variants. For the study at large: Intramuscularly, Ad26.COV2.S was given either once or twice, 56 days apart. Study results and limitations: Analyses that measured TCR breadth and depth may have underestimated total T cell responses.

As concerns this clone: What it binds is not known.

Sequencing used immunoSEQ multiplex PCR; TCRdb keeps in-frame clones, though not all of them. The sample lists about 350,000 clones, less than 90% occurring once. The ends were cut back, 10 bases at V and 1 base at J, with 11 bases in the middle. The germline CDR1 and CDR2 sequences are MDHEN and SYDVKM. The CDR3 consists of 14 residues. Described treatment: 15 to 20 received Ad26.COV2.S at low or high dose, single or two shots; about five received placebo; per-sample allocation not given. All samples were drawn on day 63, counting from the first vaccine or placebo injection. The source of this sequence is a person aged 18-65 years who received the Ad26.COV2.S COVID-19 vaccine or a placebo. This chain connects TRBV28 to TRBJ2-6; D is uncertain. Specimen: peripheral blood, collected in a trial of Ad26.COV2.S vaccine versus placebo. CDR3 loop: CATIPHSGANVLTF. As DNA, the CDR3 is TGTGCCACCATCCCTCATTCTGGGGCCAACGTCCTGACTTTC.